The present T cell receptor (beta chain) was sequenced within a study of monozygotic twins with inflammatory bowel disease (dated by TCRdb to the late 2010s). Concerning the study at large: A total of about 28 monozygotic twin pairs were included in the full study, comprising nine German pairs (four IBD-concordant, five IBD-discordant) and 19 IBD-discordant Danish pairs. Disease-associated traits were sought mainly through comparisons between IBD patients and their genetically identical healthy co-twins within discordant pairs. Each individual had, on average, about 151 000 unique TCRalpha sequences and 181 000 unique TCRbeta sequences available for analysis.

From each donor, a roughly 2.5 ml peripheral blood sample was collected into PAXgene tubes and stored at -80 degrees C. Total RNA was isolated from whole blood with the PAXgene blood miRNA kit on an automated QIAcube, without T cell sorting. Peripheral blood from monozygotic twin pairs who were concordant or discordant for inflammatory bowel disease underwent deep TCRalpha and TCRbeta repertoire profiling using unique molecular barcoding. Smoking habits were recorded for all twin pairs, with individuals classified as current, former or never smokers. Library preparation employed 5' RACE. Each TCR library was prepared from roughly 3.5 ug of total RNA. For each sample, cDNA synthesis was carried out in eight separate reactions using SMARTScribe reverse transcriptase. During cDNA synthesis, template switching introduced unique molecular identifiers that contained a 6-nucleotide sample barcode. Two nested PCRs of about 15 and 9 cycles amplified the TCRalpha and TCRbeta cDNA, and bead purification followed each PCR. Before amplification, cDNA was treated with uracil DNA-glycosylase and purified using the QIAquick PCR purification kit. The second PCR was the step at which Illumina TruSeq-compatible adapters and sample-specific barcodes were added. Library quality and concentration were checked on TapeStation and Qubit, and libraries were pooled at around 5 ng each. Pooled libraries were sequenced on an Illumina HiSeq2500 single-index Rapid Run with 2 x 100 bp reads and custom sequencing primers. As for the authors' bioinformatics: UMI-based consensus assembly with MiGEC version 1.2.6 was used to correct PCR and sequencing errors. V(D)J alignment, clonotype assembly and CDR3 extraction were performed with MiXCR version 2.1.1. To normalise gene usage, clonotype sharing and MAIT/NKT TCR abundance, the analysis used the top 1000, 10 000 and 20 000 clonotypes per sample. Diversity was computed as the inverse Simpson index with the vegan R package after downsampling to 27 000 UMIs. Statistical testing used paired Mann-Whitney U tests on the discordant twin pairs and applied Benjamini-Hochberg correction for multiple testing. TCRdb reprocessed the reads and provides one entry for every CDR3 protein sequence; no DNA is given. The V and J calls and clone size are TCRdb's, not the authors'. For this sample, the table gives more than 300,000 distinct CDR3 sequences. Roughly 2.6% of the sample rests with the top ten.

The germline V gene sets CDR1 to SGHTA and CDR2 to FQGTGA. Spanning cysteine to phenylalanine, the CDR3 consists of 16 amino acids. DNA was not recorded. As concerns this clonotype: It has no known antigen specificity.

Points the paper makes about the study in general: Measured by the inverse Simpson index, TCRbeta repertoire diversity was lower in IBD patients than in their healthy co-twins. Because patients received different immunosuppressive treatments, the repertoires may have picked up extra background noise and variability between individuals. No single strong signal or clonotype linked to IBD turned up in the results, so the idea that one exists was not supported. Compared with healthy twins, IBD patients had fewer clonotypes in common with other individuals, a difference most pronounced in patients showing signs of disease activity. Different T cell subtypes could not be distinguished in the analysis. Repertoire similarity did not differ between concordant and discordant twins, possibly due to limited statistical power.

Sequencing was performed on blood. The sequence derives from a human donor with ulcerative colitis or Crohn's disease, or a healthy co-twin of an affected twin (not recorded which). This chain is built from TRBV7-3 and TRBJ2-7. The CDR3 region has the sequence CASSLVSWTQPYEQYF.